The 10 T cell receptor beta chains given below trace back to one sample, sequenced in a study of early T cells in non-severe SARS-CoV-2 infection (dated by TCRdb to the early 2020s). Libraries were made using 5' RACE. TCRdb lists the instrument as NextSeq 500. TCRdb's own reprocessing of the public reads used fastp at Q25 and MiXCR and kept productive beta chains. Every CDR3 protein is listed once, alongside the most common genes and DNA of its rows. This sample lists 35,000 to 50,000 distinct CDR3 sequences; under 30% were detected once. 4.6% of the sample rests with the top ten. The source material was whole blood, sampled at baseline. Receptors were obtained from an adult who was a healthcare worker with PCR-confirmed SARS-CoV-2 infection or an uninfected control (not recorded which).

In this sample, this clonotype turned up once. The chain recombines TRBV10-2 with TRBJ2-2; 7 positions match TRBD1. The CDR3 has 16 residues. Germline CDR1 reads WSHSY; CDR2 reads SAAADI. V was pared by 3 bases and J by 6 bases, with 10 bases of the junction left unmatched. The CDR3 nucleotides read TGCGCCAGCAGTGATTCGATAGGGGGCGCACCCGGGGAGCTGTTTTTT. It encodes CASSDSIGGAPGELFF.

This clonotype came up a few times. The rearrangement joins TRBV3-1 to TRBJ2-7, with no clear D. This CDR3 has 14 residues. V lost 2 bases, J lost 2 bases, and 10 bases lay in between. Germline CDR1 and CDR2: LGHDT and YNNKEL (reference sequence). The CDR3 loop reads CASSQPVGPYEQYF. CDR3 coding DNA: TGTGCCAGCAGCCAACCCGTTGGCCCCTACGAGCAGTACTTC.

The V gene is TRBV4-3, the J gene TRBJ2-1, with D perhaps being TRBD1 or TRBD2 (7 bases each). Germline V gene data show CDR1 as LGHNA and CDR2 as YSLEER. V was trimmed by 4 bases and J by 10 bases, leaving 17 bases between them. The CDR3 consists of 14 residues. This chain's CDR3 is CASSPRGGNEEQFF. DNA of the CDR3: TGCGCCAGCAGCCCCAGGGGGGGCAACGAAGAGCAGTTCTTC.

V usage is TRBV27 and J usage is TRBJ2-7; 9 nucleotides align to TRBD1. V gave up 10 bases and J gave up 0 bases; unmatched junction bases: 19. Germline V CDR1 and CDR2: MNHEY, SMNVEV (reference sequence). This CDR3 is 18 amino acids long. For the CDR3, the DNA is TGTGCCACCCGAGCGCCTCCGTGGACAGGGGACCGCTCCTACGAGCAGTACTTC. This codes for CATRAPPWTGDRSYEQYF.

The chain carries TRBV7-2 and TRBJ1-5; maybe TRBD1 (5 bases). Per germline, CDR1 SGHTA and CDR2 FQGNSA. CDR3 length: 15 amino acids. The ends were cut back, 2 bases at V and 1 base at J, with 9 bases in the middle. The DNA of the CDR3 is TGTGCCAGCAGCTTATCAGGGCTGAGCAATCAGCCCCAGCATTTT. This translates into CASSLSGLSNQPQHF.

The chain couples TRBV7-8 to TRBJ2-3; TRBD1 or TRBD2 may be the D gene (6 bases each). Germline values: CDR1 SGHVS, CDR2 FQNEAQ. Trimming took off 2 bases at V and 4 bases at J, with 13 bases between the two ends. The CDR3 is 15 residues long. CDR3 DNA: TGTGCCAGCAGCTTATGGGGGGCTCAAGCAGATACGCAGTATTTT. As protein: CASSLWGAQADTQYF.

V usage is TRBV7-3 and J usage is TRBJ1-1; TRBD1 is a possible D gene (5 bases). The germline V gene has CDR1 SGHTA and CDR2 FQGTGA. The CDR3 runs 13 residues. Trimming cost V 6 bases and J 1 base, with 9 bases left between them. The CDR3 DNA reads as TGTGCCAGCAGGGGGCATCCGAACACTGAAGCTTTCTTT. It yields the protein CASRGHPNTEAFF.

The sample holds a few counts of this clonotype. The chain carries TRBV12-5 and TRBJ1-5; TRBD1 might be the D (6 bases). CDR1 is LGHNT and CDR2 is FRNRAP in the germline V gene. V lost 5 bases, J lost 6 bases, and 14 bases lay in between. The CDR3 is 14 amino acids. The CDR3 sequence is CASGQEAGVQPQHF. CDR3 nucleotides: TGTGCTAGTGGTCAGGAAGCAGGGGTTCAGCCCCAGCATTTT.

The gene calls are TRBV7-9 and TRBJ2-2, with D hard to call. The CDR3 spans 13 residues. Trimming cost V 3 bases and J 0 bases, with 2 bases left between them. The germline V gene has CDR1 SEHNR and CDR2 FQNEAQ (reference sequence). CDR3 bases: TGTGCCAGCAGCTTCGCGAACACCGGGGAGCTGTTTTTT. Its protein product is CASSFANTGELFF.

The chain employs TRBV6-6 and TRBJ2-3; D unresolved. Germline V CDR1 and CDR2: MNHNY, SVGAGI (reference sequence). This CDR3 is built from 12 residues. Trimming took 6 bases from V and 2 from J, leaving 6 bases between them. Written as DNA, the CDR3 is TGTGCCAGCAGCCAATTCACAGATACGCAGTATTTT. The encoded protein is CASSQFTDTQYF.